These T cell receptor beta chains were read from a single sample in a study of blood T cell repertoires in COVID-19. TCRdb's table, derived via immunoSEQ multiplex PCR, lists solely in-frame clones and lacks some. The data hold 300,000 or so clones, with 85% to 90% observed a single time. The sample consisted of peripheral blood. These TCRs come from a woman aged 40 to 50 who had recovered from COVID-19. CDR3s leave out the opening cysteine and the closing phenylalanine or tryptophan. The order of the fields is V gene, J gene, CDR3 protein.

>TRBV5-1|TRBJ1-2
ASRRDGRYGYT
>TRBV7-2|TRBJ1-1
ASSSIRNTEAF
>TRBV15|TRBJ2-5
ATSRPGDQETQY
>TRBV7-3|TRBJ1-1
ASSDRGGTEAF
>TRBV21-1|TRBJ1-5
ASSKGPSPGHRNQPQH
>TRBV5-1|TRBJ2-5
ASRLIQGRETQY
>TRBV6-2/TRBV6-3|TRBJ2-5
ASSSVARKTQY
>TRBV5-6|TRBJ2-2
ASSLGRGRSGELF
>TRBV5-6|TRBJ2-7
ASSTGARAYEQY
>TRBV3-1/TRBV3-2|TRBJ2-7
ASSSPGTAVPEQY
>TRBV6-5|TRBJ2-7
ASSYSIYYEQY
>TRBV9|TRBJ1-1
ASSVAPQGVTEAF
>TRBV6-6|TRBJ1-3
ASSRSRVTGNTIY
>TRBV7-3|TRBJ2-7
ASSPLGGDPVQY
>TRBV28|TRBJ1-2
ASSLLSHGYT
>TRBV6-6|TRBJ2-7
ASSSRTGEYEQY
>TRBV6-2/TRBV6-3|TRBJ2-5
ASSSYDRGVETQY
>TRBV11-3|TRBJ2-7
ASSSRQGLEQY
>TRBV6-1|TRBJ1-2
ASSDRDYGYT
>TRBV5-4|TRBJ2-7
ASSLGGAGSTYEQY